The 14 T cell receptor beta chains reported below all come from one sample, sequenced in a study of human T cells and chemical hapten exposure. One entry per CDR3 protein results from TCRdb running MiXCR on the RACE reads. The data show roughly 62,000 distinct CDR3 sequences, about an eighth seen once. Time point specified: patch test 3, about 24 weeks after DPC sensitization. Indicated treatment: therapeutic diphenylcyclopropenone sensitization with weekly scalp DPC. The sequences come from whole blood, collected in connection with sensitization to the hapten diphenylcyclopropenone (DPC). The receptors here all came from a man younger than 40 with alopecia areata. Some clones in this sample may be carry-over from other donors' samples.

This clonotype was found a few times. The rearrangement uses TRBV5-1 and TRBJ1-1; no definite D call. With 4 bases removed from V and 5 bases from J, the gap between germline ends came to 18 bases. The CDR3 consists of 15 residues. Germline lookup yields CDR1 SGHRS and CDR2 YFSETQ. The CDR3 DNA reads as TGCGCCAGCAGCCCGGAACCGGATGGGAGGACTGAAGCTTTCTTT. Translating it yields CASSPEPDGRTEAFF.

The genes are TRBV28 and TRBJ1-1; D is undetermined. V lost 5 bases, J lost 5 bases, and 6 bases lay in between. This CDR3 comprises 11 residues. Germline CDR1 reads MDHEN; CDR2 reads SYDVKM. The CDR3 protein is CASSAGTEAFF. DNA of the CDR3: TGTGCCAGCAGTGCAGGAACTGAAGCTTTCTTT.

This clonotype was recorded many times. The chain links TRBV27 to TRBJ2-7, with TRBD1 matching over 9 bases. Trimming at V came to 6 bases and at J to 6 bases, leaving 6 bases not matched to a gene. This CDR3 spans 13 amino acids. Germline lookup yields CDR1 MNHEY and CDR2 SMNVEV (reference sequence). The CDR3 nucleotides are TGTGCCAGCAGGAGGACAGGGGAGGTCGAGCAGTACTTC. Translated: CASRRTGEVEQYF.

V is TRBV29-1 and J is TRBJ2-7; D unresolved. Trimming took off 5 bases at V and 5 bases at J, with 10 bases between the two ends. Germline CDR1 and CDR2: SQVTM and ANQGSEA. The CDR3 extends over 11 amino acids. CDR3 amino acids: CSVNQVDEQYF. The CDR3 DNA is TGCAGCGTTAATCAGGTCGACGAGCAGTACTTC.

The CDR3 region is CASSAPGLSSGNTIYF. Written as DNA, the CDR3 is TGTGCCAGCAGCGCGCCGGGACTCAGCTCTGGAAACACCATATATTTT. V is TRBV11-2 and J is TRBJ1-3, with D possibly TRBD1 on 5 matching bases. This CDR3 is 16 amino acids long. V was shortened by 5 bases and J by 0 bases, with 14 bases between the two germline ends. Looked up from germline, CDR1 is SGHAT and CDR2 is FQNNGV. Complete variable domain (other parts from reference TRBV11-2 and TRBJ1-3): EAGVAQSPRYKIIEKRQSVAFWCNPISGHATLYWYQQILGQGPKLLIQFQNNGVVDDSQLPKDRFSAERLKGVDSTLKIQPAKLEDSAVYLCASSAPGLSSGNTIYFGEGSWLTVV.

This clonotype was counted a few times. The rearrangement uses TRBV5-1 and TRBJ2-2; D perhaps matches TRBD2 (5 bases). Trimming pared 2 bases from V and 2 bases from J, leaving 13 bases between. This CDR3 comprises 16 residues. Per the germline V gene, CDR1 is SGHRS and CDR2 is YFSETQ. The CDR3 loop is CASSFPEAGNTGELFF. In nucleotides, the CDR3 is TGCGCCAGCAGCTTTCCGGAGGCAGGCAACACCGGGGAGCTGTTTTTT. Full variable domain (outside the CDR3, taken from reference TRBV5-1 and TRBJ2-2): KAGVTQTPRYLIKTRGQQVTLSCSPISGHRSVSWYQQTPGQGLQFLFEYFSETQRNKGNFPGRFSGRQFSNSRSEMNVSTLELGDSALYLCASSFPEAGNTGELFFGEGSRLTVL.

The V gene is TRBV6-1, the J gene TRBJ1-5; 8 bases are shared with TRBD1. Germline CDR1 and CDR2: MNHNS and SASEGT. The CDR3 has 15 amino acids. Trimming cost V 5 bases and J 0 bases; bases outside gene matches: 3. In DNA form, the CDR3 reads TGTGCCAGCAGTCGGACAGGGTCTAGCAATCAGCCCCAGCATTTT. Amino acids: CASSRTGSSNQPQHF.

This clonotype appeared many times. This chain links TRBV6-5 with TRBJ2-7; no clear D. CDR1 and CDR2 from the germline V gene are MNHEY and SVGAGI. Trimming removed 3 bases at V and 0 bases at J, with 12 bases between. The CDR3 has 15 residues. CDR3 region: CASSYSPASSYEQYF. DNA for the CDR3: TGTGCCAGCAGTTATTCCCCAGCGAGCTCCTACGAGCAGTACTTC.

This clonotype was detected many times. The rearrangement uses TRBV7-2 and TRBJ2-5; TRBD1 matches 7 bases. Trimming removed 5 bases from V and 2 bases from J; junction bases left unmatched: 5. CDR1 is SGHTA, CDR2 FQGNSA, per germline. The length of the CDR3 is 14 residues. For the CDR3, the DNA is TGTGCCAGCAGCCAAGGGACAGAGCAAGAGACCCAGTACTTC. Translated, it gives CASSQGTEQETQYF.

This clonotype was observed a handful of times. This rearrangement joins TRBV7-6 to TRBJ2-7; 8 bases map to TRBD2. The V gene's germline CDR1 is SGHVS and CDR2 FNYEAQ. V lost 3 bases to trimming and J lost 6 bases; unmatched junction nucleotides: 7. The CDR3 runs to 14 residues. CDR3 amino acids: CASSFSGGVGEQYF. Written as DNA, the CDR3 is TGTGCCAGCAGCTTCTCGGGGGGGGTCGGCGAGCAGTACTTC.

This clonotype has a count of ten or more. The junction differs from germline at one of its ends, possibly a read error. DNA for the CDR3: TGCGCCAGCAGCCAAGTGAATCTAGTCAGCAGAGATACGCAGTATTTT. This encodes CASSQVNLVSRDTQYF. This sequence joins TRBV4-1 and TRBJ2-3; no clear D. The CDR3 is 16 residues long. Germline lookup yields CDR1 MGHRA and CDR2 YSYEKL.

There are many counts of this clonotype. This sequence joins TRBV12-3 or TRBV12-4 and TRBJ2-4; 8 bases align to TRBD1. The junction had 9 bases not matched to a gene; V was cut back by 2 bases and J by 0 bases. This CDR3 is built from 18 residues. This CDR3 is CASSLPRQGPLAKNIQYF. As DNA, the CDR3 is TGTGCCAGCAGTTTACCCCGACAGGGGCCCCTAGCCAAAAACATTCAGTACTTC.

This clonotype has more than one count but fewer than ten. The chain uses TRBV15 and TRBJ1-1; D is perhaps TRBD1 (5 bases). V shed 3 bases and J shed 5 bases, with 7 bases lying between them. Germline V CDR1 and CDR2: LNHNV, YYDKDF (reference sequence). The CDR3 spans 12 residues. CDR3 amino acids: CATSSWGTEAFF. DNA of the CDR3: TGTGCCACCAGCAGCTGGGGGACTGAAGCTTTCTTT.

This clonotype was seen only a few times. The chain carries TRBV5-1 and TRBJ2-7; 10 nucleotides agree with TRBD1. The germline V gene has CDR1 SGHRS and CDR2 YFSETQ. The trim removed 4 bases at V and 4 bases at J, leaving 8 bases unmatched. CDR3 length: 15 residues. CDR3 amino acids: CASSGRDRGSYEQYF. The CDR3 DNA sequence: TGCGCCAGCAGCGGCCGGGACAGGGGTTCGTACGAGCAGTACTTC.